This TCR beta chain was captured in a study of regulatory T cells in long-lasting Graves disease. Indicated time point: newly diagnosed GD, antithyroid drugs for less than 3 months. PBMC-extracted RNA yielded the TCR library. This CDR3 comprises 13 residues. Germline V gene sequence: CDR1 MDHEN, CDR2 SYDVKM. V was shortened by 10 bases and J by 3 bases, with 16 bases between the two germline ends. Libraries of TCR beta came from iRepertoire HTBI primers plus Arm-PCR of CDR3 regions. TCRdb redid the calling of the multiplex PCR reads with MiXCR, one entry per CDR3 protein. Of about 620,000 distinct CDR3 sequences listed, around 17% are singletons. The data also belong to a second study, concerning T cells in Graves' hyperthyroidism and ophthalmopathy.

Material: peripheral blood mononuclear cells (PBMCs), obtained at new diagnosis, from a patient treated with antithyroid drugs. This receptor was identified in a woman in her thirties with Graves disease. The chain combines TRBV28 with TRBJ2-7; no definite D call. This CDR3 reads CATMFLFDYEQYF. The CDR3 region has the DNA TGTGCCACCATGTTCCTTTTTGACTACGAGCAGTACTTC. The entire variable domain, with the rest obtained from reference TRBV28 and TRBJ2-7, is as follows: DVKVTQSSRYLVKRTGEKVFLECVQDMDHENMFWYRQDPGLGLRLIYFSYDVKMKEKGDIPEGYSVSREKKERFSLILESASTNQTSMYLCATMFLFDYEQYFGPGTRLTVT.